The next 19 T cell receptor beta chains were all read from a single sample in a study of CD8+CD57+ T cells in acquired aplastic anemia. Patients sequenced had flow cytometry evidence of CD8+CD57+ cell expansion. The use of genomic DNA as template underpinned the TCR beta VDJ and CDR3 profiling. Each CDR3 protein gets one entry after TCRdb re-called the reads with MiXCR. The table records 150,000 to 200,000 distinct CDR3 sequences, 40% to 50% of them present only once. The specimen was sorted CD4+, CD8+, or CD8+CD57+ T cells (not recorded which) from PBMCs. These receptors were collected from a human donor with aplastic anemia.

This clonotype was detected a few times. The chain has TRBV25-1 and TRBJ1-1, with 7 bases fitting TRBD1. Germline trimming cut 7 bases from V and 1 base from J; bases unmatched to any gene: 15. Per germline, CDR1 MGHDK and CDR2 SYGVNS. The CDR3 is made up of 17 amino acids. The CDR3 sequence is CASTPHDYRGRNTEAFF. The CDR3 DNA follows: TGTGCCAGCACGCCCCATGACTACAGGGGTCGGAACACTGAAGCTTTCTTT.

This clonotype was recorded many times. The chain employs TRBV6-1 and TRBJ2-5; D is ambiguous. The CDR3 has 11 amino acids. CDR1 is MNHNS, CDR2 SASEGT, per germline. The germline V and J ends were trimmed by 1 base and 3 bases, with 0 bases remaining between them. CDR3 region: CASSEEETQYF. CDR3 bases: TGTGCCAGCAGTGAAGAAGAGACCCAGTACTTC.

V usage is TRBV11-1 and J usage is TRBJ2-3; 10 bases align to TRBD1. The V and J ends lost 5 bases and 0 bases, in that order; junction bases with no gene match: 5. CDR3 length: 16 amino acids. Germline values: CDR1 SGHAT, CDR2 FQDESV (reference sequence). The CDR3 bases are TGTGCCAGCAGCACCCGACAGGGGGCAAGCACAGATACGCAGTATTTT. It yields the protein CASSTRQGASTDTQYF.

This clonotype was observed at least ten times. This sequence joins TRBV10-3 and TRBJ2-7, with 7 bases identical to TRBD2. The CDR3 consists of 14 residues. Trimming took 3 bases from V and 2 from J; bases not matched to a gene: 4. Germline V gene lookup returns CDR1 ENHRY and CDR2 SYGVKD. Written as DNA, the CDR3 is TGTGCCATCAGTGATCTAGCGGTAACCTACGAGCAGTACTTC. Amino acids: CAISDLAVTYEQYF.

The V call is TRBV20-1, the J call TRBJ1-3; tentatively, D is TRBD1 (5 bases). V was clipped by 6 bases and J by 0 bases, with 12 bases between them. Germline V gene lookup returns CDR1 DFQATT and CDR2 SNEGSKA (reference sequence). The CDR3 has 14 amino acids. This chain's CDR3 is CSAPDRDSGNTIYF. Here the CDR3 DNA reads TGCAGTGCCCCCGACAGAGACTCTGGAAACACCATATATTTT.

The chain employs TRBV27 and TRBJ2-7; D uncertain. Germline CDR1 reads MNHEY; CDR2 reads SMNVEV (reference sequence). CDR3 length: 12 amino acids. V was pared by 7 bases and J by 1 base, with 8 bases between. The DNA for the CDR3 is TGTGCCAGCAAGAACAGTTCCTACGAGCAGTACTTC. Protein sequence: CASKNSSYEQYF.

This chain connects TRBV15 to TRBJ2-1; D remains unclear. CDR3 length: 11 amino acids. Trimming shortened V by 5 bases and J by 5 bases, and 4 bases separated the two germline ends. Germline V CDR1 and CDR2: LNHNV, YYDKDF (reference sequence). CDR3 DNA: TGTGCCACCAGCGGTAACAATGAGCAGTTCTTC. It specifies CATSGNNEQFF.

This clonotype was detected many times. The V and J genes are TRBV11-3 and TRBJ2-3; unclear D gene. CDR3 length: 12 residues. CDR1 and CDR2 (germline): SGHNT, YENEEA. V dropped 2 bases and J dropped 4 bases, with 4 bases sitting between them. CDR3 region: CASSLRPDTQYF. CDR3 nucleotide sequence: TGTGCCAGCAGCTTAAGGCCAGATACGCAGTATTTT.

The CDR3 region is CSARSQDRGTYEQYF. The CDR3 DNA sequence: TGCAGTGCGAGATCTCAGGACAGGGGGACTTACGAGCAGTACTTC. The chain carries TRBV20-1 and TRBJ2-7; TRBD1 matches at 10 bases. The junction had 12 bases not matched to a gene; V was cut back by 6 bases and J by 4 bases. CDR1 and CDR2 from the germline V gene are DFQATT and SNEGSKA (reference sequence). The CDR3 is 15 amino acids.

About this clonotype: A much larger clone lies a single base off, so this may be a read error. The genes are TRBV6-5 and TRBJ1-2; TRBD1 agrees at 11 bases. The CDR3 covers 15 residues. V gave up 2 bases and J gave up 4 bases; unmatched junction bases: 3. Germline assignment: CDR1 MNHEY and CDR2 SVGAGI. The CDR3 sequence: CASSYGQGAAYGYTF. The DNA of the CDR3 is TGTGCCAGCAGTTACGGACAGGGGGCGGCCTATGGCTACACCTTC.

To note about this clonotype: This could be a read error, since a much larger clone is one nucleotide away. The CDR3 does not close with the conserved phenylalanine or tryptophan, likely indicating a read error. V usage is TRBV2 and J usage is TRBJ2-3; 7 bases line up with TRBD2. The ends lost 6 bases at V and 1 base at J; junction bases unmatched: 4. In germline, CDR1 is SNHLY, CDR2 FYNNEI. CDR3 size: 14 residues. The CDR3 loop is CASRSLAGTDTQYS. The CDR3 nucleotides read TGTGCCAGCAGGAGTCTAGCGGGCACAGATACGCAGTATTCT.

Only one count was recorded for this clonotype. Here the CDR3 reads CASSGGVAYEQYF. The CDR3, as DNA: TGTGCCAGCAGCGGGGGGGTGGCCTACGAGCAGTACTTC. This sequence joins TRBV7-6 and TRBJ2-7, with 7 positions matching TRBD2. CDR3 length: 13 residues. J was trimmed by 2 bases and V by 5 bases; bases with no gene match: 3. CDR1 and CDR2 (germline): SGHVS, FNYEAQ.

This clonotype came up a few times. V usage is TRBV5-5 and J usage is TRBJ1-5; a possible D gene is TRBD1 (5 bases). The V end was cut by 4 bases, the J end by 2 bases, with 13 bases between. CDR1 is SGHKS and CDR2 is YYEKEE in the germline V gene (reference sequence). The CDR3 spans 15 residues. CDR3 DNA sequence: TGTGCCAGCAGCCCAGGGTATGACGGCAATCAGCCCCAGCATTTT. As protein: CASSPGYDGNQPQHF. The full variable domain, completed using reference TRBV5-5 and TRBJ1-5, is DAGVTQSPTHLIKTRGQQVTLRCSPISGHKSVSWYQQVLGQGPQFIFQYYEKEERGRGNFPDRFSARQFPNYSSELNVNALLLGDSALYLCASSPGYDGNQPQHFGDGTRLSIL.

This clonotype has a single count. V is TRBV20-1 and J is TRBJ2-3, with a tentative D call TRBD1 (5 bases). V was cut by 6 bases and J by 2 bases, with 9 bases left in between. The CDR3 has 12 amino acids. The germline V gene has CDR1 DFQATT and CDR2 SNEGSKA (reference sequence). The chain's CDR3 is CSAARDTDTQYF. The DNA for the CDR3 is TGCAGTGCCGCCAGGGACACAGATACGCAGTATTTT.

This sequence joins TRBV20-1 and TRBJ2-7; 8 positions agree with TRBD2. CDR3 length: 14 residues. V lost 3 bases, J lost 2 bases, and 6 bases stayed unmatched. The germline V gene encodes CDR1 DFQATT and CDR2 SNEGSKA (reference sequence). The CDR3 DNA follows: TGCAGTGCTAGTGCTTCGGGACTAGCCTACGAGCAGTACTTC. Residues: CSASASGLAYEQYF.

Details on this clonotype: It may be a read error: a sequence one base away is much more abundant. The rearrangement links TRBV4-2 to TRBJ2-1, with TRBD2 matching 7 bases. J was trimmed by 6 bases and V by 5 bases; bases with no gene match: 7. The V gene's germline CDR1 is LGHNA and CDR2 YNFKEQ. The CDR3 contains 14 residues. CDR3 nucleotides: TGTGCCAGCAGCTTCCGGGACTATGGCAATGAGCAGTTCTTC. Translation gives CASSFRDYGNEQFF.

In its sample, this clonotype was seen many times. The chain couples TRBV7-2 to TRBJ1-1, with 8 bases that match TRBD1. Germline V lookup: CDR1 SGHTA, CDR2 FQGNSA. The CDR3 loop spans 14 amino acids. Germline trimming cut 5 bases from V and 8 bases from J; bases unmatched to any gene: 10. The CDR3 nucleotides are TGTGCCAGCAGCCTAGGACAGGGCCTCGTGGAAGCTTTCTTT. Its protein product is CASSLGQGLVEAFF. The variable domain in full, with the rest retrieved from reference TRBV7-2 and TRBJ1-1, is GAGVSQSPSNKVTEKGKDVELRCDPISGHTALYWYRQSLGQGLEFLIYFQGNSAPDKSGLPSDRFSAERTGGSVSTLTIQRTQQEDSAVYLCASSLGQGLVEAFFGQGTRLTVV.

V gene TRBV5-5 combines with J gene TRBJ2-2, with D hard to call. The CDR3 contains 14 residues. Trimming stripped 0 bases from V and 3 bases from J, with 6 bases between. The V gene's germline CDR1 is SGHKS and CDR2 YYEKEE (reference sequence). As DNA, the CDR3 is TGTGCCAGCAGCTTGGTGCAGTACACCGGGGAGCTGTTTTTT. Translation: CASSLVQYTGELFF.

Ten or more counts support this clonotype. The V and J genes are TRBV9 and TRBJ1-1; D uncertain. V lost 0 bases and J 4 bases, leaving 10 bases between the germline ends. In germline, CDR1 is SGDLS, CDR2 YYNGEE. The CDR3 contains 14 residues. CDR3 sequence (DNA): TGTGCCAGCAGCGTAGCAGCGGGAGGCACTGAAGCTTTCTTT. Translated: CASSVAAGGTEAFF. The full variable domain, with the rest looked up from reference TRBV9 and TRBJ1-1, is DSGVTQTPKHLITATGQRVTLRCSPRSGDLSVYWYQQSLDQGLQFLIQYYNGEERAKGNILERFSAQQFPDLHSELNLSSLELGDSALYFCASSVAAGGTEAFFGQGTRLTVV.